The entry below gives a single T cell receptor (beta chain) sequence along with its context. No antigen is known for it. CDR1 is SGHDT and CDR2 is YYEEEE in the germline V gene. Trimming cost V 2 bases and J 0 bases; bases outside gene matches: 2. This CDR3 has 15 amino acids. The data were produced by immunoSEQ multiplex PCR, yet TCRdb's version contains in-frame clones alone and is incomplete. The table records about 18,000 clones, roughly 89% of them present only once. These data are taken from a study of OX40 agonist ivuxolimab in advanced cancers. Overall study: Ivuxolimab, which is an agonistic anti-OX40 (CD134) antibody, was administered to the patients. Past anti-PD-1, anti-PD-L1 or anti-CTLA-4 therapy was accepted, and approximately 40% had received some. The study's findings and limits: Antigen specificity remained undetermined for the expanded peripheral T cells. CD8+ T cells showed, on average, more clonal expansion than CD4+ cells.

Specimen: CD4+ or CD8+ T cells sorted from blood, collected in a trial of the OX40 agonist ivuxolimab. The chain uses TRBV5-6 and TRBJ2-3; 8 bases fit TRBD2. The sequence came from an adult with an advanced solid tumor such as melanoma, head and neck, liver or kidney cancer. The CDR3 reads CASSFSGISTDTQYF. The CDR3 DNA reads TGTGCCAGCAGCTTTAGCGGGATAAGCACAGATACGCAGTATTTT.